This TCR beta chain was obtained from a study of vaccination effects on CD4 cells after COVID-19. For this clone: What it binds is unknown.

With the ViraFEST assay, the study expanded antigen-specific CD4+ T cells using viral peptide pools, then sequenced them. Cells that had been cultured for nine to eleven days were the source of isolated CD4+ T cells. A PCR test confirmed that the person had SARS-CoV-2 infection between March and December 2020. The culture medium for 2 million or so PBMC per well included around 9 IU/ml IL-2 and about 9.1 ug/ml peptides. Broader study findings: Marked clonal contraction of infection- and vaccine-induced clones was seen late after vaccination. Early timepoints after infection were absent, and convalescent patients were few in the study.

Generated by immunoSEQ multiplex PCR, the TCRdb table keeps only in-frame clones and is missing some. The data hold 30,000 to 35,000 clones, with approximately 72% observed a single time. Germline CDR1 and CDR2: SEHNR and FQNEAQ (reference sequence). This CDR3 is built from 14 residues. V lost 1 base, J lost 2 bases, and 8 bases lay in between. The receptor's source is a human donor who had a prior SARS-CoV-2 infection. The chain has TRBV7-9 and TRBJ1-2; D remains unclear. Specimen: CD4+ T cells from PBMCs cultured with a peptide pool, collected before COVID-19 vaccination. The CDR3 bases are TGTGCCAGCAGCTTAGGGTCAGGAAACTATGGCTACACCTTC. The encoded protein is CASSLGSGNYGYTF.